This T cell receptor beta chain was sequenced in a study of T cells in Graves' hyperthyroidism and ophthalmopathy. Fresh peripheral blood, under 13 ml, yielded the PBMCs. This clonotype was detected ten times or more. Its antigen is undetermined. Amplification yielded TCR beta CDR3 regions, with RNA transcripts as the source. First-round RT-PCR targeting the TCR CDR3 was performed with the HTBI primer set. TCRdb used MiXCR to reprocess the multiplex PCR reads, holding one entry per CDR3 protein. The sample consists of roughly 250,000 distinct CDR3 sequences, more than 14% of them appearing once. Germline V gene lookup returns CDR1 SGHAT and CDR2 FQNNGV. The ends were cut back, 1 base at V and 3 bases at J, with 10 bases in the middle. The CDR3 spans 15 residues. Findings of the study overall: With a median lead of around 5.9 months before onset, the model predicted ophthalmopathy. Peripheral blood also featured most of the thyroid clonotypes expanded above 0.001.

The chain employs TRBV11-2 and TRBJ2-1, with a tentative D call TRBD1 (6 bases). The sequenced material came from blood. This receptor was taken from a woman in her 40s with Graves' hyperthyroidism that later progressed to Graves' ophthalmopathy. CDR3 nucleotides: TGTGCCAGCAGCTTAGTTAGGGGGAACTACAATGAGCAGTTCTTC. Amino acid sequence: CASSLVRGNYNEQFF.